The 19 T cell receptor beta chains presented below share a single source sample, sequenced in a study of blood T cell repertoires in COVID-19. Libraries were prepared by immunoSEQ multiplex PCR; TCRdb keeps only in-frame clonotypes and omits some of them. The sample lists 250,000 to 350,000 clones; about 87% were seen once. Input material: peripheral blood. The receptor set was obtained from a woman aged 45 to 65 who had recovered from COVID-19.

The chain uses TRBV6-5 and TRBJ1-3, with D possibly TRBD1 on 5 matching bases. V gave up 8 bases and J gave up 2 bases, with 10 bases separating them. Germline V lookup: CDR1 MNHEY, CDR2 SVGAGI. There are 13 residues in the CDR3. In DNA, the CDR3 is TGTGCCAGCTCGGCGGGGGCTGGAAACACCATATATTTT. Residues: CASSAGAGNTIYF.

This chain uses TRBV6-4 with TRBJ1-2; D possibly corresponds to TRBD1 (6 bases). This CDR3 is built from 15 residues. Trimming cost V 2 bases and J 4 bases, with 14 bases left between them. Per the germline V gene, CDR1 is MRHNA and CDR2 is SNTAGT. The CDR3, as DNA: TGTGCCAGCAGTGACGGGTCAGGGGAGAGCTATGGCTACACCTTC. This codes for CASSDGSGESYGYTF.

The chain joins TRBV7-2 to TRBJ1-1; possibly TRBD1 for D (5 bases). CDR1 is SGHTA, CDR2 FQGNSA, per germline. This CDR3 is built from 14 residues. Trimming shortened V by 2 bases and J by 3 bases, and 10 bases separated the two germline ends. The DNA for the CDR3 is TGTGCCAGCAGCTTAAGGGGAGGTGACACTGAAGCTTTCTTT. It yields the protein CASSLRGGDTEAFF. The full variable domain, in which reference TRBV7-2 and TRBJ1-1 provide the parts outside the CDR3, is GAGVSQSPSNKVTEKGKDVELRCDPISGHTALYWYRQSLGQGLEFLIYFQGNSAPDKSGLPSDRFSAERTGGSVSTLTIQRTQQEDSAVYLCASSLRGGDTEAFFGQGTRLTVV.

The count of this clone is one. The chain links TRBV28 to TRBJ2-1, with D perhaps matching TRBD2 (6 bases). This CDR3 has 16 residues. The V gene's germline CDR1 is MDHEN and CDR2 SYDVKM. V was shortened by 6 bases and J by 2 bases, with 17 bases between the two germline ends. This CDR3 reads CASSSTTGTAYNEQFF. The DNA for the CDR3 is TGTGCCAGCAGCTCGACCACCGGGACTGCCTACAATGAGCAGTTCTTC. The complete variable domain, with remaining parts taken from reference TRBV28 and TRBJ2-1, reads DVKVTQSSRYLVKRTGEKVFLECVQDMDHENMFWYRQDPGLGLRLIYFSYDVKMKEKGDIPEGYSVSREKKERFSLILESASTNQTSMYLCASSSTTGTAYNEQFFGPGTRLTVL.

The chain is built from TRBV28 and TRBJ1-2, with TRBD1 identical over 9 bases. J lost 3 bases, V lost 4 bases, and 15 bases had no gene match. This CDR3 is built from 18 residues. Germline assignment: CDR1 MDHEN and CDR2 SYDVKM. The CDR3 protein is CASSSRNRGRTGHYGYTF. In nucleotides, the CDR3 is TGTGCCAGCAGTTCCCGCAACAGGGGGCGAACGGGGCACTATGGCTACACCTTC.

V is TRBV30 and J is TRBJ1-3; no clear D gene. CDR1 and CDR2 from the germline V gene are GTSNPN and SVGIG (reference sequence). The CDR3 is made up of 13 amino acids. V lost 5 bases and J lost 2, with 10 bases in between. CDR3 sequence: CAWALNAGNTIYF. The CDR3 DNA sequence: TGTGCCTGGGCACTTAACGCTGGAAACACCATATATTTT.

In nucleotides, the CDR3 is TGTGCCTGGAGTGCAGGAGGAGGCAATCAGCCCCAGCATTTT. It specifies CAWSAGGGNQPQHF. The chain uses TRBV30 and TRBJ1-5; D gene ambiguous. V was shortened by 1 base and J by 2 bases, with 9 bases between the two germline ends. The CDR3 extends over 14 amino acids. Germline loops: CDR1 GTSNPN, CDR2 SVGIG (reference sequence).

The chain couples TRBV7-2 to TRBJ2-3, with D tentatively TRBD1 (6 bases). The CDR3 contains 14 residues. CDR1 and CDR2 (germline): SGHTA, FQGNSA. V lost 5 bases and J lost 7, with 16 bases in between. In nucleotides, the CDR3 is TGTGCCAGCAGCGCTGTGGGGGCCGCCCATACGCAGTATTTT. Encoded protein: CASSAVGAAHTQYF. The full variable domain, completed using reference TRBV7-2 and TRBJ2-3, is GAGVSQSPSNKVTEKGKDVELRCDPISGHTALYWYRQSLGQGLEFLIYFQGNSAPDKSGLPSDRFSAERTGGSVSTLTIQRTQQEDSAVYLCASSAVGAAHTQYFGPGTRLTVL.

This chain joins TRBV18 and TRBJ1-5, with TRBD1 matching over 7 bases. The CDR3 totals 15 residues. Trimming took 6 bases from V and 4 from J; bases not matched to a gene: 9. Germline assignment: CDR1 KGHSH and CDR2 LQKENI. The CDR3 sequence: CASSLDRDRNQPQHF. The CDR3 DNA reads TGTGCCAGCTCCCTTGACCGGGACAGAAATCAGCCCCAGCATTTT.

The chain carries TRBV15 and TRBJ2-2; D not certain. This CDR3 has 15 residues. In germline, CDR1 is LNHNV, CDR2 YYDKDF (reference sequence). Between the trimmed V and J ends, which lost 0 bases and 1 base, there was a span of 6 bases. This chain's CDR3 is CATSRDLGNTGELFF. The CDR3 DNA reads as TGTGCCACCAGCAGAGATCTAGGGAACACCGGGGAGCTGTTTTTT.

V is TRBV6-5 and J is TRBJ2-7, with a tentative D call TRBD2 (6 bases). This CDR3 is 13 amino acids long. V was shortened by 2 bases and J by 9 bases, with 14 bases between the two germline ends. CDR1 MNHEY and CDR2 SVGAGI come from the germline V gene. The CDR3 reads CASSYGAQAGQYF. In DNA, the CDR3 is TGTGCCAGCAGTTACGGCGCACAAGCGGGGCAGTACTTC.

V is TRBV6-1 and J is TRBJ1-1; TRBD1 aligns across 7 bases. The CDR3 sequence is 12 residues long. Germline V lookup: CDR1 MNHNS, CDR2 SASEGT. Trimming removed 1 base from V and 7 bases from J; junction bases left unmatched: 0. The CDR3, as DNA: TGTGCCAGCAGTGAAGGACAGGGTGAAGCTTTCTTT. It specifies CASSEGQGEAFF.

The rearrangement uses TRBV3-1 (or the pseudogene TRBV3-2) and TRBJ2-5, with TRBD2 identical over 14 bases. V dropped 3 bases and J dropped 1; count of bases not matched to a gene: 1. Germline-derived CDR1 and CDR2 are LGHDT and YNNKEL (reference sequence). The CDR3 loop spans 16 amino acids. Written as DNA, the CDR3 is TGTGCCAGCAGCCACGGACTAGCGGGGGGCCAAGAGACCCAGTACTTC. It yields the protein CASSHGLAGGQETQYF.

The V gene is TRBV10-3, the J gene TRBJ1-1; 8 bases match TRBD1. CDR1 is ENHRY, CDR2 SYGVKD, per germline. The CDR3 spans 17 residues. V gave up 4 bases and J gave up 5 bases; unmatched junction bases: 15. This CDR3 reads CAISGTGKGVRKTEAFF. As DNA, the CDR3 is TGTGCCATCAGTGGGACAGGGAAAGGGGTTAGAAAGACTGAAGCTTTCTTT.

This chain connects TRBV30 to TRBJ2-4; 9 bases are a match to TRBD2. The trim removed 0 bases at V and 9 bases at J, leaving 9 bases unmatched. The germline CDR1 and CDR2 sequences are GTSNPN and SVGIG (reference sequence). The CDR3 loop spans 15 amino acids. This CDR3 is CAWSVHRGTSIIQYF. Written as DNA, the CDR3 is TGTGCCTGGAGTGTACATAGGGGGACTAGCATCATTCAGTACTTC.

This rearrangement joins TRBV27 to TRBJ2-5; D is perhaps TRBD2 (5 bases). Trimming stripped 5 bases from V and 4 bases from J, with 11 bases between. The CDR3 is 13 residues long. In germline, CDR1 is MNHEY, CDR2 SMNVEV (reference sequence). CDR3 DNA sequence: TGTGCCAGCAGTCTCGAGGGCCGAGAGACCCAGTACTTC. Protein product: CASSLEGRETQYF.

This rearrangement joins TRBV24-1 to TRBJ2-1; 7 positions match TRBD2. The germline CDR1 and CDR2 sequences are KGHDR and SFDVKD. This CDR3 has 13 residues. Trimming at V came to 8 bases and at J to 9 bases, leaving 9 bases not matched to a gene. The CDR3 DNA is TGTGCCACCACTGGCGGGAGTAAGGGTGAGCAGTTCTTC. Translation: CATTGGSKGEQFF.

This chain joins TRBV5-1 and TRBJ1-1; D remains ambiguous. This CDR3 is 14 amino acids long. Deletions cut 0 bases from V and 4 bases from J, with 10 bases between. Germline V gene lookup returns CDR1 SGHRS and CDR2 YFSETQ. CDR3 nucleotides: TGCGCCAGCAGCTTGGGGGCGCGTTCCACTGAAGCTTTCTTT. Translating gives CASSLGARSTEAFF.

The rearrangement uses TRBV28 and TRBJ1-2; 10 nucleotides align to TRBD1. Germline CDR1 MDHEN, CDR2 SYDVKM. Trimming removed 4 bases from V and 8 bases from J; junction bases left unmatched: 4. There are 13 residues in the CDR3. CDR3 amino acids: CASSSGQGSGYTF. The CDR3 DNA reads as TGTGCCAGCAGTTCGGGACAGGGGAGCGGCTACACCTTC.